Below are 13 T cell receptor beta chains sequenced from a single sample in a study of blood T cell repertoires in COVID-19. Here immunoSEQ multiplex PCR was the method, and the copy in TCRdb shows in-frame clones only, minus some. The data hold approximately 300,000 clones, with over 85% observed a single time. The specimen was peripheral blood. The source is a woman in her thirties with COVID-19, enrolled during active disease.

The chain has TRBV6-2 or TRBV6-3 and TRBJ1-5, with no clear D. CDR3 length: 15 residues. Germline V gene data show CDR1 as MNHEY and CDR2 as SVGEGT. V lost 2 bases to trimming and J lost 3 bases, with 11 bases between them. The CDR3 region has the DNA TGTGCCAGCAGTTACGGACGGACTAACAATCAGCCCCAGCATTTT. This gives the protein CASSYGRTNNQPQHF.

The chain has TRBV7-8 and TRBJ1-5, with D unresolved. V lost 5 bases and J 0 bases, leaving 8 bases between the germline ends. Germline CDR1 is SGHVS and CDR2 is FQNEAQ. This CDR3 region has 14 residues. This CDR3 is CASSVVNSNQPQHF. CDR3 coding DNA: TGTGCCAGCAGCGTCGTAAATAGCAATCAGCCCCAGCATTTT.

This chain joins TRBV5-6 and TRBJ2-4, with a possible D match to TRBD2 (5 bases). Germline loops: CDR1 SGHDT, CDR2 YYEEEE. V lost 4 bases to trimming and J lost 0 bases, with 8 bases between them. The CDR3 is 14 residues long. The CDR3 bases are TGTGCCAGCAGCCTAGGACTAGCCAAAAACATTCAGTACTTC. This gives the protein CASSLGLAKNIQYF.

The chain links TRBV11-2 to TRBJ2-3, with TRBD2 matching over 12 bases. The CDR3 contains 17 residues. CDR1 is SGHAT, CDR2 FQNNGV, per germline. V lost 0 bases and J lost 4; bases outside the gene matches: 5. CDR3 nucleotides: TGTGCCAGCAGCTTAGACCCACTAGCGGGGGGCCCAGATACGCAGTATTTT. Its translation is CASSLDPLAGGPDTQYF. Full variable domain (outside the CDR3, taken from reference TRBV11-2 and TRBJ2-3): EAGVAQSPRYKIIEKRQSVAFWCNPISGHATLYWYQQILGQGPKLLIQFQNNGVVDDSQLPKDRFSAERLKGVDSTLKIQPAKLEDSAVYLCASSLDPLAGGPDTQYFGPGTRLTVL.

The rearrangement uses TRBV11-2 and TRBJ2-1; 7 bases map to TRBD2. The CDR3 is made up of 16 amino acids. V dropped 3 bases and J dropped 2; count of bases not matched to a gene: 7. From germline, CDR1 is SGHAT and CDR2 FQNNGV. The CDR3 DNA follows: TGTGCCAGCAGCTTTGGGTGGGCGGGGGCCTACAATGAGCAGTTCTTC. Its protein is CASSFGWAGAYNEQFF.

The DNA of the CDR3 is TGCGCCAGCAGCTCCGCGACAGGGGAACGAAACACCATATATTTT. This codes for CASSSATGERNTIYF. The chain couples TRBV5-1 to TRBJ1-3; 8 bases fit TRBD1. With V trimmed by 3 bases and J by 5 bases, 7 bases remained unmatched. The CDR3 covers 15 residues. Looked up from germline, CDR1 is SGHRS and CDR2 is YFSETQ.

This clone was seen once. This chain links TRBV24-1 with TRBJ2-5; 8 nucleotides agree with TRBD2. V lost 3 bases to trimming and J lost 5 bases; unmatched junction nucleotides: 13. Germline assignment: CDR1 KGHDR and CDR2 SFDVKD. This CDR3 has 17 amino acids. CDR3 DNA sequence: TGTGCCACCAGTGATCAACGATCGGGGGGGCCTTGGGAGACCCAGTACTTC. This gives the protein CATSDQRSGGPWETQYF.

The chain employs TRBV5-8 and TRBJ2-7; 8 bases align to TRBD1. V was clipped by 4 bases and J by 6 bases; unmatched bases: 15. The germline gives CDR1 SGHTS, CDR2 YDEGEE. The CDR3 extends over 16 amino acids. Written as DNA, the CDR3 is TGTGCCAGCAGCCCGGTCCTCATGGACAGGGCGGCCGAGCAGTACGTC. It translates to CASSPVLMDRAAEQYV.

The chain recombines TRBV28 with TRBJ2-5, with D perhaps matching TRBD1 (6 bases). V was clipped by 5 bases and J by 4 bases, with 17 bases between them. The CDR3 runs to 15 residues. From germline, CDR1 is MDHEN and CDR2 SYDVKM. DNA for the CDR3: TGTGCCAGCAGTACCCGACTACAGGGAACAGAGACCCAGTACTTC. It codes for CASSTRLQGTETQYF.

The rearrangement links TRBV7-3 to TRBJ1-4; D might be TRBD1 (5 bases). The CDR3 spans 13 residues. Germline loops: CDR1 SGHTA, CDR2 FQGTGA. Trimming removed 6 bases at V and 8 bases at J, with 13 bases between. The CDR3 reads CASSQSTVEKLFF. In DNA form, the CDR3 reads TGTGCCAGCAGTCAGTCGACAGTCGAAAAACTGTTTTTT.

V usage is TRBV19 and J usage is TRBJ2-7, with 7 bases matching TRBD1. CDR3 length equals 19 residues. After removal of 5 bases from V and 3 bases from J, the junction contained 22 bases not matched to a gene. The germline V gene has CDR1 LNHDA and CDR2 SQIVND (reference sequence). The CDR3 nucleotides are TGTGCCAGTAGTCCCCGTAGCGAGGTATACAGGGGAATCAGCTACGAGCAGTACTTC. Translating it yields CASSPRSEVYRGISYEQYF.

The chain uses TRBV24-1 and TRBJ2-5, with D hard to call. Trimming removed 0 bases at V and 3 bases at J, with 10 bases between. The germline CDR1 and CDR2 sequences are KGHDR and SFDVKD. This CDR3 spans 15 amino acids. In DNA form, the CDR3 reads TGTGCCACCAGTGATTTGTTCGGTTCCAAAGAGACCCAGTACTTC. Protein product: CATSDLFGSKETQYF.

In DNA, the CDR3 is TGTGCCACCACAGGGCTTTCGTCTGAAGCTTTCTTT. Its protein product is CATTGLSSEAFF. The chain joins TRBV6-5 to TRBJ1-1; TRBD1 is a possible D gene (6 bases). The ends were cut back, 10 bases at V and 6 bases at J, with 15 bases in the middle. The CDR3 runs 12 residues. Germline V gene data show CDR1 as MNHEY and CDR2 as SVGAGI.